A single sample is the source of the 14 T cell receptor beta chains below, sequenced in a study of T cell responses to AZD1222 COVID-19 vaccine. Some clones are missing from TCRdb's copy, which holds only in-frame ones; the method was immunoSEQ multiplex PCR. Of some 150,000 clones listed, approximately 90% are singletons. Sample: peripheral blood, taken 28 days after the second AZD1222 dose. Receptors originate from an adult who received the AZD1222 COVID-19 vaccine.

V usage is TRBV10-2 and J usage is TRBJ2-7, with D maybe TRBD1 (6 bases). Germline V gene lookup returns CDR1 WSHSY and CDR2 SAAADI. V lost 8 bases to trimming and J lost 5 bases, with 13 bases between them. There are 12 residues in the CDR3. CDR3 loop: CASEGTLNEQYF. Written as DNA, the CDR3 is TGCGCCAGCGAAGGGACACTTAACGAGCAGTACTTC.

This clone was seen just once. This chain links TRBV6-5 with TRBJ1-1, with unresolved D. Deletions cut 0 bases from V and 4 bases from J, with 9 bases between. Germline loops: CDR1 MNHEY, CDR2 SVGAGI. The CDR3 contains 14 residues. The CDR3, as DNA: TGTGCCAGCAGTTACTCGGAGCAGACCACTGAAGCTTTCTTT. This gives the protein CASSYSEQTTEAFF.

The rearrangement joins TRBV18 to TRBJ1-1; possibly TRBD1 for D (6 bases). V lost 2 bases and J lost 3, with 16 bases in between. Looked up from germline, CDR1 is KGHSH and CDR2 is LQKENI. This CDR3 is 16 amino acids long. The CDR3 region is CASSPIVRTAHTEAFF. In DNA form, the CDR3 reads TGTGCCAGCTCACCAATAGTTAGGACAGCTCACACTGAAGCTTTCTTT.

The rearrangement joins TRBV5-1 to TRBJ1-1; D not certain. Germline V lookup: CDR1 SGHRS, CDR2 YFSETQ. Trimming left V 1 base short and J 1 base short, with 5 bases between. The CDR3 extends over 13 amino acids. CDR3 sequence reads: CASSLLGNTEAFF. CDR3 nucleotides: TGCGCCAGCAGCTTGTTGGGGAACACTGAAGCTTTCTTT.

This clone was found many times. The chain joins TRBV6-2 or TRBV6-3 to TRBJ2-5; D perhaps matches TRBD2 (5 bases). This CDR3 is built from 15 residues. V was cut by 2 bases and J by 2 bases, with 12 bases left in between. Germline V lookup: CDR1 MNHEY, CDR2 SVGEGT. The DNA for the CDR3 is TGTGCCAGCAGTTACCTAGCAGAGAATCAAGAGACCCAGTACTTC. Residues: CASSYLAENQETQYF.

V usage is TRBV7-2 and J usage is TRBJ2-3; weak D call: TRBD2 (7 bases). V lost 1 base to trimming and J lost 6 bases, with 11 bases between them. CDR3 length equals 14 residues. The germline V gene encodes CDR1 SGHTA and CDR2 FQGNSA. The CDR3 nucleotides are TGTGCCAGCAGCTTAGAGAGGGGGGGTGATACGCAGTATTTT. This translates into CASSLERGGDTQYF.

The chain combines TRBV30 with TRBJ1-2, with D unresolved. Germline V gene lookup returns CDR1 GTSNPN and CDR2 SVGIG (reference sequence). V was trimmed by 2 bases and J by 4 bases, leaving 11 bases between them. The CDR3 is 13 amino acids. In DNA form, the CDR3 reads TGTGCCTGGAGTCCCGGAAACCCCTATGGCTACACCTTC. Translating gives CAWSPGNPYGYTF.

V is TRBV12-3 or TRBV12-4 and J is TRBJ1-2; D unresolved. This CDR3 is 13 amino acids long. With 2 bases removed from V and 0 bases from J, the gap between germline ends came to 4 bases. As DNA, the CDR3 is TGTGCCAGCAGTTTACAGGCTAACTATGGCTACACCTTC. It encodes CASSLQANYGYTF.

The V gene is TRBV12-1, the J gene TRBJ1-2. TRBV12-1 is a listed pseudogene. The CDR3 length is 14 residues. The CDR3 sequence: CASSMRGGDYGYTF. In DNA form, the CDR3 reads TGTGCCAGCAGCATGAGGGGTGGCGACTATGGCTACACCTTC.

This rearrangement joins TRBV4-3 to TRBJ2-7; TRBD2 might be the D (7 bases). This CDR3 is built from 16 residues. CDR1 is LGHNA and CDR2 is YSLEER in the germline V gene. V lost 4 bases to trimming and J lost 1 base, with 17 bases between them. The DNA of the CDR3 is TGCGCCAGCAGCCCCCAGAGGGGGGGGCTTTCCTACGAGCAGTACTTC. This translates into CASSPQRGGLSYEQYF.

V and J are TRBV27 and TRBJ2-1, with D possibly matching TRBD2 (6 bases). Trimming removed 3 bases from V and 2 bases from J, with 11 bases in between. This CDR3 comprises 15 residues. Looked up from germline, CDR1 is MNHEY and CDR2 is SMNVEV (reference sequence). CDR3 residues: CASSLRGSTYNEQFF. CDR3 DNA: TGTGCCAGCAGTTTGCGGGGTAGCACCTACAATGAGCAGTTCTTC.

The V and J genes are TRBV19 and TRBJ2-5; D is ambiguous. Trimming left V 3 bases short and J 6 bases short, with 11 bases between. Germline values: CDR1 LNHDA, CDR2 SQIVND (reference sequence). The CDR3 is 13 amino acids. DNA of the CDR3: TGTGCCAGTAGTATTGGCTTACGAAAGACCCAGTACTTC. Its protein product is CASSIGLRKTQYF.

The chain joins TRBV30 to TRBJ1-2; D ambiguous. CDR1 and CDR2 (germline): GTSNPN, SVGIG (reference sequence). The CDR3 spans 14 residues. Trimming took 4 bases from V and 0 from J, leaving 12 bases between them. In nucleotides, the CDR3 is TGTGCCTGGATACGGCGAAAAGCTAACTATGGCTACACCTTC. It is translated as CAWIRRKANYGYTF.

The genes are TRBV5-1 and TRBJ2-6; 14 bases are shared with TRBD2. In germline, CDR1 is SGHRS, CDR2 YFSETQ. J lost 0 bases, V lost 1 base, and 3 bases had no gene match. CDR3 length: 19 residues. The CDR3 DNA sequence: TGCGCCAGCAGCTTGAGGACTAGCGGGGGGTTCTCTGGGGCCAACGTCCTGACTTTC. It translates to CASSLRTSGGFSGANVLTF.